The 2 T cell receptor beta chains below were found in one sample sequenced in a study of blood T cell repertoires in COVID-19. Assay: immunoSEQ multiplex PCR; the TCRdb copy retains only in-frame clones and omits some. The sample holds about 12,000 clones; 73% are singletons and the top ten take 30%. Sequences were obtained from peripheral blood. All receptors come from a human donor in a cohort sampled during active COVID-19.

Only a few counts were recorded for this clone. CDR3 protein: CASSRLTGEGNSPLHF. The CDR3, as DNA: TGCGCCAGCAGCCGTCTGACAGGGGAAGGCAATTCACCCCTCCACTTT. V usage is TRBV4-1 and J usage is TRBJ1-6, with 8 bases lining up with TRBD1. This CDR3 spans 16 amino acids. Germline CDR1 is MGHRA and CDR2 is YSYEKL. With 4 bases clipped from V and 7 bases from J, the junction kept 9 bases outside the gene matches.

The chain recombines TRBV7-2 with TRBJ2-1, with D perhaps TRBD1 (6 bases). Looked up from germline, CDR1 is SGHTA and CDR2 is FQGNSA. There are 15 residues in the CDR3. V shed 4 bases and J shed 1 base, with 11 bases lying between them. This CDR3 reads CASSSGTPSYNEQFF. DNA of the CDR3: TGTGCCAGCAGCTCGGGGACACCTTCCTACAATGAGCAGTTCTTC.